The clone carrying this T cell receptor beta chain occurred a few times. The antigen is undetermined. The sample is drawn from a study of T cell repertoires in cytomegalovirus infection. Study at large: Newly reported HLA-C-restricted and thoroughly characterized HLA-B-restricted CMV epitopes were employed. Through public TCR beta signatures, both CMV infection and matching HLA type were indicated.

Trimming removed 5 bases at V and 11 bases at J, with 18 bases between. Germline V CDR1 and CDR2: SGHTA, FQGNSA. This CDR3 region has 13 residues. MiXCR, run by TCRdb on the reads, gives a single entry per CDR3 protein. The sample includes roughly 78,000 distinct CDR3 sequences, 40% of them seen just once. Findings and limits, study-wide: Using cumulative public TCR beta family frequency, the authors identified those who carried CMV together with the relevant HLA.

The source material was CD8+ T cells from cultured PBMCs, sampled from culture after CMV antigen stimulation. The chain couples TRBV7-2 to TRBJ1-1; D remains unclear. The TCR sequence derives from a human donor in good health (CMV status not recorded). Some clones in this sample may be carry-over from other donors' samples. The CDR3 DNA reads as TGTGCCAGCAGCCCCTATGACTTTGGGGAGGCTTTCTTT. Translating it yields CASSPYDFGEAFF.